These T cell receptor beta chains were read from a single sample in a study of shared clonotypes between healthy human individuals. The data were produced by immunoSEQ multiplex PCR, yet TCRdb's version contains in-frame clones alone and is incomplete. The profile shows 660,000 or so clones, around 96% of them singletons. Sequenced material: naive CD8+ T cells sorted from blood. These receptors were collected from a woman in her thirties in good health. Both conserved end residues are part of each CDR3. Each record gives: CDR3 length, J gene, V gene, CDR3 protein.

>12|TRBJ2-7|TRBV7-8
CASSPSSYEQYF
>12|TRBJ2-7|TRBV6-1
CASRQRSYEQYF
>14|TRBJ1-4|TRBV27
CASSFREGREKLFF
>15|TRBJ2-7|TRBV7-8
CASSLIRTEKGEQYF
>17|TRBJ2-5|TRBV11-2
CASSLDRRQVYQETQYF
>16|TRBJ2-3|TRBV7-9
CASSTGQVVSTDTQYF
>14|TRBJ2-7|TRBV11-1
CASSMWRGRYEQYF
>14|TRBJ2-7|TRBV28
CASSWTSGTYEQYF
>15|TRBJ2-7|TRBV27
CASSFGLASTNEQYF
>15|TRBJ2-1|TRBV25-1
CASSDRGGTYNEQFF
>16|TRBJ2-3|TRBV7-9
CASSSIVLAGGDTQYF
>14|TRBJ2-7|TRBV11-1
CASSSPGLGDEQYF
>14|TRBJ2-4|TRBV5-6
CASRVGTGEYIQYF
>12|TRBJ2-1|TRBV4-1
CASSQAVNEQFF
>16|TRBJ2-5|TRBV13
CASSLALAGKQETQYF
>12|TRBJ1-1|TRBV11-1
CASSGEGGEAFF
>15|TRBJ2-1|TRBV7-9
CASSLPGKGQGEQFF
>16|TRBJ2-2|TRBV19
CASSPLAPANTGELFF
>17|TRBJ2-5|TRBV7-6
CASSLVDSRQAQETQYF
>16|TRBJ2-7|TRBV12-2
CASRPILAGTSYEQYF
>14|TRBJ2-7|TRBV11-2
CASSPRDGTYEQYF
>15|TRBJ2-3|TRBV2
CASSTGLARTDTQYF
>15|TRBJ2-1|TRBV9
CASSARTSGNNEQFF
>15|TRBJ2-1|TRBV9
CASSVGSGREYEQFF
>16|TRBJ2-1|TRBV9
CASSVVLLAGYNEQFF
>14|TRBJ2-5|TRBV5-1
CASSWNTGTPAQYF
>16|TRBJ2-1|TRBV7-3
CASSRLAGGSYNEQFF
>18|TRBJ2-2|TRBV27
CASSLSNPPLAPGGELFF
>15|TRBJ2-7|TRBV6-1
CASSEVGPGGYEQYF
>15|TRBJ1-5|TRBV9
CASSVGTGSGEPQHF
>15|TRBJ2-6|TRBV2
CASSLSHSGANVLTF